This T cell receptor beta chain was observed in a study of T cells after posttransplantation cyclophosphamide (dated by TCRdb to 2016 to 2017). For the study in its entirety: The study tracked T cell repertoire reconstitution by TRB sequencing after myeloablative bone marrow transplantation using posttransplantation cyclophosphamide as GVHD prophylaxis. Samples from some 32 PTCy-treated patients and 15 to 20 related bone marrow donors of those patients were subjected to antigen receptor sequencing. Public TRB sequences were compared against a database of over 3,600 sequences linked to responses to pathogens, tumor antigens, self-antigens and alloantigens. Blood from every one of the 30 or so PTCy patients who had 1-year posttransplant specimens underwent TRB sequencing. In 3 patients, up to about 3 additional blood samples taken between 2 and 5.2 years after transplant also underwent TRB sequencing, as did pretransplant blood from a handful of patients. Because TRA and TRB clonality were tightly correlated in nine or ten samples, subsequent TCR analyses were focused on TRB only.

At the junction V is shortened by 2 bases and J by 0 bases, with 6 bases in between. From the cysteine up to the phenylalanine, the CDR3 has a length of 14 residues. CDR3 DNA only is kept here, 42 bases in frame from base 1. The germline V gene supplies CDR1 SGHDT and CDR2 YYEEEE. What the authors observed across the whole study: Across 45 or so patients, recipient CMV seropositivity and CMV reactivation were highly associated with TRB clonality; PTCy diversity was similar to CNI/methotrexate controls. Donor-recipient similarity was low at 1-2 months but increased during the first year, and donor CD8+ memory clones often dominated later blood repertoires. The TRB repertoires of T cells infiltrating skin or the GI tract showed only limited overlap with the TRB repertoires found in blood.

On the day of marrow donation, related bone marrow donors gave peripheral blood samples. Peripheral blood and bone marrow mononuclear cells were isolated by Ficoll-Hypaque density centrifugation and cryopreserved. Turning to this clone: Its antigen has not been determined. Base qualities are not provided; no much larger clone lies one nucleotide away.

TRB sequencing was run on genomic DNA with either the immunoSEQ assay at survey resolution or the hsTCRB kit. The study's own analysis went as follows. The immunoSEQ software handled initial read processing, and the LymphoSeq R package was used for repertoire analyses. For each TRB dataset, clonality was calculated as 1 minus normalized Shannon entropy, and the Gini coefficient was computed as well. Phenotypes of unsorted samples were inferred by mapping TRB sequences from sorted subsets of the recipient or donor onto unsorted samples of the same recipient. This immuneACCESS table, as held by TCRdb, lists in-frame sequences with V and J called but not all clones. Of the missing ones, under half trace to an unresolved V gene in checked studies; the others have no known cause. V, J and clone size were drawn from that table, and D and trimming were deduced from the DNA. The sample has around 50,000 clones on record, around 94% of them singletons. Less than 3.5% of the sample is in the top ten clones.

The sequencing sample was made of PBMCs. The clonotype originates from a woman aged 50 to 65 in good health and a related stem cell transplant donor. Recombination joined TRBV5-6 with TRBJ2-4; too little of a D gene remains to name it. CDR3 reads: CASSLELAKNIQYF. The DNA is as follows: TGTGCCAGCAGCTTAGAGTTAGCCAAAAACATTCAGTACTTC.